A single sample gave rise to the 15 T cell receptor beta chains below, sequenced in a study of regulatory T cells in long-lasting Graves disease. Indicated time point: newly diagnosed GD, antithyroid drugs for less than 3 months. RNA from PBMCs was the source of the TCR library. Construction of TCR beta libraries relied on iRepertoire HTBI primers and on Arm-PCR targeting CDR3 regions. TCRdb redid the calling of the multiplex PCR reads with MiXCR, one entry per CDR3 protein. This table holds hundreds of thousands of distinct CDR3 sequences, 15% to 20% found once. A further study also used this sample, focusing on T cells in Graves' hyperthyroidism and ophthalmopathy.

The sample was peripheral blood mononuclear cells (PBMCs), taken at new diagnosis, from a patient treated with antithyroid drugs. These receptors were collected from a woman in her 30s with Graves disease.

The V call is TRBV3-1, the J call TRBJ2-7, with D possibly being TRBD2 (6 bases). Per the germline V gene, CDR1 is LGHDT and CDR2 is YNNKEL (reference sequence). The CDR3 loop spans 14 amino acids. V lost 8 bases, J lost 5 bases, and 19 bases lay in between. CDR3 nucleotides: TGTGCCAGCTCTACGTGGGAGGCCGGGCACGAGCAGTACTTC. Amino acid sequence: CASSTWEAGHEQYF.

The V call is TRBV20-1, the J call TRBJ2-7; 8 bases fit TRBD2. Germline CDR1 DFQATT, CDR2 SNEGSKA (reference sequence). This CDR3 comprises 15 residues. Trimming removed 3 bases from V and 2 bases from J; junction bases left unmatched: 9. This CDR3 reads CSARTFSGDPYEQYF. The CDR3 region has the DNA TGCAGTGCTAGGACCTTTAGCGGGGACCCCTACGAGCAGTACTTC.

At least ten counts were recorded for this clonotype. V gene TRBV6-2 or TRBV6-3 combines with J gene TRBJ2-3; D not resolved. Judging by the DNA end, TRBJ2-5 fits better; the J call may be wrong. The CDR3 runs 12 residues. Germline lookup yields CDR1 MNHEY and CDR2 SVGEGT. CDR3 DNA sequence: TGTGCCAGCAGTGGCGGACGAAGGACCCAGTACTTC. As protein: CASSGGRRTQYF.

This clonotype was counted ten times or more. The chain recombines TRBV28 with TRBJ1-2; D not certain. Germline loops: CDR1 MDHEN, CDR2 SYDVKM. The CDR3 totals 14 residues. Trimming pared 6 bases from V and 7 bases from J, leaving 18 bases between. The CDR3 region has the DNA TGTGCCAGCAGGCAGGAAGGAGGTCGGGGTGGCTACACCTTC. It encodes CASRQEGGRGGYTF.

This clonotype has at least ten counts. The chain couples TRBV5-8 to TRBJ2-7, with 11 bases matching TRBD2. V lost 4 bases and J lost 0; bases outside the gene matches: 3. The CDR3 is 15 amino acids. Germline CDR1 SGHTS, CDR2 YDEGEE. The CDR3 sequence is CASSVGLADSYEQYF. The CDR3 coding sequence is TGTGCCAGCAGCGTGGGACTAGCGGACTCCTACGAGCAGTACTTC.

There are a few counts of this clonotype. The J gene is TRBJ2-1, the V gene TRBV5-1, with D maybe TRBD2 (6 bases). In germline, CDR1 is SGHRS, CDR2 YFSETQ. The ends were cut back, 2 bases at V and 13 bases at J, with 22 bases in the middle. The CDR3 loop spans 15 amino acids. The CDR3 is CASSFANLDRDSQFF. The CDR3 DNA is TGCGCCAGCAGCTTTGCCAACCTCGACCGGGACTCCCAGTTCTTC.

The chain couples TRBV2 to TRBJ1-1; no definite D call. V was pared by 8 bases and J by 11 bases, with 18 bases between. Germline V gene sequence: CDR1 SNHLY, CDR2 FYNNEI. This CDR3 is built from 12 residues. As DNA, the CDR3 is TGTGCCAGCTTGGATTGGAGGTTGATGGCTTTCTTT. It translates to CASLDWRLMAFF. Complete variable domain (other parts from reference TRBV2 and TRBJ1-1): EPEVTQTPSHQVTQMGQEVILRCVPISNHLYFYWYRQILGQKVEFLVSFYNNEISEKSEIFDDQFSVERPDGSNFTLKIRSTKLEDSAMYFCASLDWRLMAFFGQGTRLTVV.

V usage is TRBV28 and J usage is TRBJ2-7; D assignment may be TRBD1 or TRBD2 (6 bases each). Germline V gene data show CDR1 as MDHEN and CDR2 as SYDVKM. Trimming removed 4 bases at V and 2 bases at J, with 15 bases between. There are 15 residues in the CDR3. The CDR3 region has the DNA TGTGCCAGCAGTTCTGTAGGGGGGTTAACCTACGAGCAGTACTTC. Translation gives CASSSVGGLTYEQYF.

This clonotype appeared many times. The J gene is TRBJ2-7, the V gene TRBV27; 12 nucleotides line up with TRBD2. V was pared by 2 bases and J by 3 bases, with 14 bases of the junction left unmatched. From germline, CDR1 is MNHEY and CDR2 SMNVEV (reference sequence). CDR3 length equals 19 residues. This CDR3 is CASSLNFGVWTSGDYEQYF. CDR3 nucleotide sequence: TGTGCCAGCAGTTTAAACTTCGGGGTCTGGACTAGCGGGGACTACGAGCAGTACTTC.

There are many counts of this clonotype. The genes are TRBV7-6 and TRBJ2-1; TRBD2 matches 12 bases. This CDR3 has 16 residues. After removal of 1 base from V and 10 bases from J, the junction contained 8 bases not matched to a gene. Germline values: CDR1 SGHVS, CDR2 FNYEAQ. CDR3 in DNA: TGTGCCAGCAGCTTAGGGACTAGCGGGACAGCAGGGGAGCAGTTCTTC. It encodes CASSLGTSGTAGEQFF. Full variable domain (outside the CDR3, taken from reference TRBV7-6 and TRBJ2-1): GAGVSQSPRYKVTKRGQDVALRCDPISGHVSLYWYRQALGQGPEFLTYFNYEAQQDKSGLPNDRFSAERPEGSISTLTIQRTEQRDSAMYRCASSLGTSGTAGEQFFGPGTRLTVL.

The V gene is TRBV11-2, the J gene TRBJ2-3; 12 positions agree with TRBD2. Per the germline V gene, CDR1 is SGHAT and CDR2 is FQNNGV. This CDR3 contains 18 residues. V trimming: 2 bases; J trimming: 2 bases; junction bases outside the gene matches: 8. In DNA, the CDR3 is TGTGCCAGCAGCTTAAGAAGGACTAGCGGGACGTTCACAGATACGCAGTATTTT. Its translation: CASSLRRTSGTFTDTQYF. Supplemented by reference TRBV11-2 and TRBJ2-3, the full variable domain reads EAGVAQSPRYKIIEKRQSVAFWCNPISGHATLYWYQQILGQGPKLLIQFQNNGVVDDSQLPKDRFSAERLKGVDSTLKIQPAKLEDSAVYLCASSLRRTSGTFTDTQYFGPGTRLTVL.

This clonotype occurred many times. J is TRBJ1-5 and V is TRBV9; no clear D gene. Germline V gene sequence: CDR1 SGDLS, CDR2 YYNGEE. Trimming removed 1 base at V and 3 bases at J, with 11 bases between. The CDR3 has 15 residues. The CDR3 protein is CASSVSWLSNQPQHF. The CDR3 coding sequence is TGTGCCAGCAGCGTAAGTTGGTTATCCAATCAGCCCCAGCATTTT. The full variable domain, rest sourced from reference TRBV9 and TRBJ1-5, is DSGVTQTPKHLITATGQRVTLRCSPRSGDLSVYWYQQSLDQGLQFLIQYYNGEERAKGNILERFSAQQFPDLHSELNLSSLELGDSALYFCASSVSWLSNQPQHFGDGTRLSIL.

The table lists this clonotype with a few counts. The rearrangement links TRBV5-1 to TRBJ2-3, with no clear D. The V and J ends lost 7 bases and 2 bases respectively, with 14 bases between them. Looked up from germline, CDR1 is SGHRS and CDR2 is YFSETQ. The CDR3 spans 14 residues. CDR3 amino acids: CASHLKDTTDTQYF. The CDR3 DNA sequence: TGCGCCAGCCACCTAAAGGATACCACAGATACGCAGTATTTT.

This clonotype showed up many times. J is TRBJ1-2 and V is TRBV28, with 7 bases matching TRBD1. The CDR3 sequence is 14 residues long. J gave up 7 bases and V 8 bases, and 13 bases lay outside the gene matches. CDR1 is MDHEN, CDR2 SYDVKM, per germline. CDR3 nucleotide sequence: TGTGCCAGCGGCTCAAGGTTTCAGGGGGGTGGCTACACCTTC. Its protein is CASGSRFQGGGYTF.

CDR3 protein: CASSLFRGQGHTGELFF. The CDR3 DNA sequence: TGTGCCAGCAGCTTATTTAGGGGACAGGGGCACACCGGGGAGCTGTTTTTT. The rearrangement links TRBV7-9 to TRBJ2-2, with TRBD1 matching 10 bases. This CDR3 region has 17 residues. CDR1 SEHNR and CDR2 FQNEAQ come from the germline V gene (reference sequence). V was clipped by 2 bases and J by 3 bases; unmatched bases: 6.